The subject of this entry is one T cell receptor beta chain. Original analysis: Quantification of nucleated cells was approximated via reference gene primer amplification. Clones were read by immunoSEQ multiplex PCR, and TCRdb kept only the in-frame ones, dropping some. The V and J calls and clone size come from that table; D and trimming were worked out from the DNA. The sample lists 400,000 to 550,000 clones; around 89% were seen once. This sample stems from a study of blood T cell repertoires in COVID-19. From germline, CDR1 is SGHRS and CDR2 YFSETQ. This CDR3 contains 13 residues. The V segment lost 4 bases and the J segment 9 bases; nucleotides outside the gene matches: 8.

This chain joins TRBV5-1 and TRBJ1-1; 8 bases are shared with TRBD1. This receptor was identified in a woman younger than 45 with acute or convalescent COVID-19. The sequenced sample consisted of peripheral blood. The CDR3 protein is CASSIDRGLQAFF. The CDR3 DNA reads as TGCGCCAGCAGCATTGACAGGGGTCTTCAAGCTTTCTTT.